This entry concerns a single T cell receptor beta chain. The specificity of this receptor is unknown. Per-nucleotide qualities are absent, and no much larger clonotype sits a single base away. Genomic DNA was extracted from sorted cells for sequencing of the TCRbeta CDR3 region. The immunoSEQ Assay was used to sequence the TCRbeta CDR3 regions. TCRdb carries this immuneACCESS record with in-frame sequences only. Its versions omit some clonotypes, under half of them owing to an unresolved V gene in the studies checked, with the rest unexplained. In all, the sample holds 39,000 or so clones, and 86% of those were seen once. Of the sample, 9% to 14% is held by the ten largest clones. The trial excluded patients who had a history of autoimmune disease or were on systemic immunosuppression. Peripheral blood for TCR sequencing was collected from all dose cohorts at baseline, on cycle 4 day 1, and on cycle 7 day 1. Samples were obtained from an open-label, multicenter, first-in-human phase I dose-escalation trial of ivuxolimab. Adults with locally advanced or metastatic melanoma, renal cell carcinoma, hepatocellular carcinoma or head and neck squamous cell carcinoma were enrolled in the trial. CD4+ and CD8+ T cells were sorted separately from peripheral blood before TCR sequencing.

There are 11 amino acids in the CDR3, from cysteine to phenylalanine inclusive. Just the 33-base CDR3 DNA is kept, in frame starting at base 1. These data come from a study of OX40 agonist ivuxolimab in advanced cancers. At the level of the whole study: Ivuxolimab was an agonistic, fully human IgG2 monoclonal antibody directed against OX40 (CD134), a costimulatory receptor. The paper describes the monotherapy dose-escalation part (N of about 57 patients) of the phase I trial of ivuxolimab. Among the approximately 50 dose-escalation patients, about 19 had hepatocellular carcinoma, 15 or so melanoma, 9 renal cell carcinoma and 9 head and neck cancer. A male proportion of roughly 80% and a mean age of approximately 61 years, ranging from about 20 to 79, were recorded for the dose-escalation cohort. Prior anti-PD-1, anti-PD-L1 or anti-CTLA-4 therapy was permitted, and less than 45% of dose-escalation patients had received checkpoint inhibitors. The purpose of peripheral TCRbeta sequencing was to test whether ivuxolimab changed TCR sequence diversity and led to clonal T-cell expansion. Intravenous ivuxolimab was administered to patients every 2 weeks at six dose levels: 0.01, 0.1, 0.3, 1.5, 3 and 10 mg/kg. Three dose-escalation patients achieved partial responses, one with hepatocellular carcinoma and two with cutaneous melanoma. Here is what the overall study found, with its caveats: At doses from 0.1 to 3.0 mg/kg, clonal expansion was seen in both CD4+ and CD8+ blood T cells between baseline and week 6. Partial responders in the 0.1-3.0 mg/kg groups had among the lowest normalized peripheral clonal expansion, especially among CD8+ T cells. Low levels of normalized T-cell clonal expansion were also shown by some nonresponding patients. Antigen specificity was not determined for the clonally expanded peripheral T cells. After ivuxolimab, expanded clones were on average more numerous among CD8+ T cells than among CD4+ T cells.

The sequence was collected from an adult with an advanced solid tumor such as melanoma, head and neck, liver or kidney cancer. The chain uses TRBV21-1 and TRBJ2-3; the table's D call, TRBD1, has no DNA check behind it. TRBV21-1 is flagged as a pseudogene. Sequencing used CD4+ or CD8+ T cells sorted from blood, obtained in a trial of the OX40 agonist ivuxolimab. The CDR3 region reads CANNSTDTQYF. The nucleotides read TGTGCCAACAACAGCACAGATACGCAGTATTTT.